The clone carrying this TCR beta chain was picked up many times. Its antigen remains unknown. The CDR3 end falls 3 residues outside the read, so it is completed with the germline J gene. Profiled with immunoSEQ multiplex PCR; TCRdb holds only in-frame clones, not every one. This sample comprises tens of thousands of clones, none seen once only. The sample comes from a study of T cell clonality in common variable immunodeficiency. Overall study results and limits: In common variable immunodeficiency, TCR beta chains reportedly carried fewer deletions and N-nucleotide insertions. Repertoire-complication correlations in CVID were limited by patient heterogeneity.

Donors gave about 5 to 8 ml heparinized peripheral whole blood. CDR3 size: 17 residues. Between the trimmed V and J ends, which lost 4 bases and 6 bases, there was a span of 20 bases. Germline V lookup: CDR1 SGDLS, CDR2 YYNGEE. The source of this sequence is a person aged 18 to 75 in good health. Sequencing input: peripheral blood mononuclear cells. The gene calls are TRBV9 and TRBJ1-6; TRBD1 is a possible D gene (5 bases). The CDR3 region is CASSLHYGPGVNSPLHF. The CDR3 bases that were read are TGTGCCAGCAGCTTACACTATGGCCCGGGGGTTAATTCACCC.